This entry lists 3 T cell receptor beta chains sequenced from one sample in a study of blood T cell repertoires in COVID-19. Data came from immunoSEQ multiplex PCR; TCRdb stores just in-frame clones and leaves some out. The sample shows more than 9,500 clones, about two thirds of them seen only once. Sequencing was carried out using peripheral blood. These receptor sequences come from a man aged 60-69 years with COVID-19, enrolled during active disease.

V is TRBV19 and J is TRBJ1-5, with TRBD1 as a possible D gene (5 bases). The ends were cut back, 0 bases at V and 0 bases at J, with 18 bases in the middle. CDR1 LNHDA and CDR2 SQIVND come from the germline V gene (reference sequence). CDR3 length: 19 amino acids. CDR3 region: CASSIDHPGRGYSNQPQHF. CDR3 in DNA: TGTGCCAGTAGTATAGACCATCCGGGACGGGGGTATAGCAATCAGCCCCAGCATTTT.

The V gene is TRBV19, the J gene TRBJ1-1, with 7 bases lining up with TRBD1. V lost 5 bases, J lost 2 bases, and 17 bases stayed unmatched. Germline V gives CDR1 LNHDA, CDR2 SQIVND (reference sequence). The CDR3 totals 18 residues. For the CDR3, the DNA is TGTGCCAGTAGTCAATATACTGACAGGGTGGCCCCCAACACTGAAGCTTTCTTT. Its translation is CASSQYTDRVAPNTEAFF. Full variable domain (remainder filled in from reference TRBV19 and TRBJ1-1): DGGITQSPKYLFRKEGQNVTLSCEQNLNHDAMYWYRQDPGQGLRLIYYSQIVNDFQKGDIAEGYSVSREKKESFPLTVTSAQKNPTAFYLCASSQYTDRVAPNTEAFFGQGTRLTVV.

This clone appeared a single time. The chain links TRBV11-3 to TRBJ1-1; D possibly corresponds to TRBD1 (5 bases). Trimming shortened V by 3 bases and J by 3 bases, and 11 bases separated the two germline ends. The germline V gene has CDR1 SGHNT and CDR2 YENEEA. The CDR3 consists of 14 residues. The CDR3 DNA reads TGTGCCAGCAGCTTGGATCCGGGGGACACTGAAGCTTTCTTT. It is translated as CASSLDPGDTEAFF. Variable domain in full (rest from reference TRBV11-3 and TRBJ1-1): EAGVVQSPRYKIIEKKQPVAFWCNPISGHNTLYWYLQNLGQGPELLIRYENEEAVDDSQLPKDRFSAERLKGVDSTLKIQPAELGDSAVYLCASSLDPGDTEAFFGQGTRLTVV.